This entry lists 8 T cell receptor beta chains sequenced from one sample in a study of memory CD4+ T cells and cytomegalovirus serostatus. Produced via immunoSEQ multiplex PCR; TCRdb's table is partial and in-frame only. Of around 50,000 clones in the sample, roughly three quarters were seen once. The sort gate was single viable CD3+CD4+CD8-CD45RO+ cells for memory CD4+ T cells. Specimen: memory CD4+ T cells from blood. Receptors were obtained from an adult in good health and CMV-seronegative.

The J gene is TRBJ2-1, the V gene TRBV30; D is perhaps TRBD1 (6 bases). The ends were cut back, 2 bases at V and 8 bases at J, with 10 bases in the middle. Per the germline V gene, CDR1 is GTSNPN and CDR2 is SVGIG (reference sequence). The CDR3 is 12 residues long. The CDR3 DNA is TGTGCCTGGAGTCCGAGGGGGTATGAGCAGTTCTTC. Translated: CAWSPRGYEQFF.

The CDR3, as DNA: TGCGCCAGCCGTCCGGGGGCGGGGTCTTACAATGAGCAGTTCTTC. This encodes CASRPGAGSYNEQFF. The J gene is TRBJ2-1, the V gene TRBV10-2, with D perhaps TRBD1 or TRBD2 (6 bases each). The CDR3 runs 15 residues. Germline CDR1 reads WSHSY; CDR2 reads SAAADI. Trimming shortened V by 8 bases and J by 4 bases, and 18 bases separated the two germline ends.

This clone has more than one count but fewer than ten. The chain has TRBV30 and TRBJ1-2, with TRBD1 as a possible D gene (6 bases). The CDR3 is 13 residues long. Germline V CDR1 and CDR2: GTSNPN, SVGIG (reference sequence). V was clipped by 2 bases and J by 6 bases, with 13 bases between them. CDR3 DNA sequence: TGTGCCTGGAGTCTGGCCAGGGGCGATGGCTACACCTTC. Protein sequence: CAWSLARGDGYTF.

This clone has a handful of counts. This sequence joins TRBV5-1 and TRBJ2-3; 9 nucleotides match TRBD2. The J segment lost 1 base and the V segment lost 0 bases, leaving 0 bases of the junction unmatched. The CDR3 covers 15 residues. Germline V CDR1 and CDR2: SGHRS, YFSETQ. The DNA of the CDR3 is TGCGCCAGCAGCTTGGGACTAGCGGGCACAGATACGCAGTATTTT. This gives the protein CASSLGLAGTDTQYF.

The V and J genes are TRBV19 and TRBJ2-2, with 10 nucleotides matching TRBD1. Trimming at V came to 4 bases and at J to 6 bases, leaving 8 bases not matched to a gene. Per the germline V gene, CDR1 is LNHDA and CDR2 is SQIVND (reference sequence). CDR3 size: 16 residues. The CDR3 DNA is TGTGCCAGTAGTACCTTCGGGACAGGGGTCGCCGGGGAGCTGTTTTTT. It is translated as CASSTFGTGVAGELFF.

CDR3 DNA sequence: TGTGCCAGCAGTGTTTCCAGGGCGAACACAGATACGCAGTATTTT. Amino acids: CASSVSRANTDTQYF. The chain joins TRBV6-1 to TRBJ2-3; the D gene is possibly TRBD1 (5 bases). The CDR3 is made up of 15 amino acids. The V and J ends lost 4 bases and 2 bases respectively, with 13 bases between them. Germline values: CDR1 MNHNS, CDR2 SASEGT.

The rearrangement links TRBV28 to TRBJ2-1; tentatively, D is TRBD2 (6 bases). The V end was cut by 4 bases, the J end by 2 bases, with 12 bases between. Germline assignment: CDR1 MDHEN and CDR2 SYDVKM. The CDR3 is made up of 15 amino acids. The CDR3 DNA is TGTGCCAGCAGTTCATCGGGACTGCCCTACAATGAGCAGTTCTTC. Translation gives CASSSSGLPYNEQFF. Drawing the rest from reference TRBV28 and TRBJ2-1, the complete variable domain is DVKVTQSSRYLVKRTGEKVFLECVQDMDHENMFWYRQDPGLGLRLIYFSYDVKMKEKGDIPEGYSVSREKKERFSLILESASTNQTSMYLCASSSSGLPYNEQFFGPGTRLTVL.

The gene calls are TRBV15 and TRBJ2-7; 14 nucleotides line up with TRBD2. This CDR3 comprises 20 residues. Germline V gives CDR1 LNHNV, CDR2 YYDKDF (reference sequence). V lost 0 bases and J lost 1; bases outside the gene matches: 11. For the CDR3, the DNA is TGTGCCACCAGCAGAGATATAGTGGGACTAGCGGGAGCTCGTTCCTACGAGCAGTACTTC. This sequence encodes CATSRDIVGLAGARSYEQYF.